A selection of T cell receptor beta chains follows, all from one sample in a study of CD8 T cells in Susac syndrome. TCRdb redid the calling of the immunoSEQ multiplex PCR reads with MiXCR, one entry per CDR3 protein. The table shows 150,000 to 200,000 distinct CDR3 sequences, with around 93% occurring only once. Source material: CD8+ T cells from PBMCs. All receptors come from a human donor with Susac syndrome. CDR3s include the opening cysteine and the closing phenylalanine or tryptophan. D genes are given only for firm matches. Size is omitted from some rows. Given values are once, few, many or a class for expanded clones.

clone size	V gene	D gene	J gene	CDR3 DNA	CDR3 protein
once	TRBV9	NA	TRBJ1-1	TGTGCCAGCAGCGTAGTGGAAAGGGACACTGAAGCTTTCTTT	CASSVVERDTEAFF
once	TRBV5-1	NA	TRBJ1-2	TGCGCCAGCAGCTCAAACAGAAACTATGGCTACACCTTC	CASSSNRNYGYTF
NA	TRBV3-1	NA	TRBJ1-6	TGTGCCAGCAGCACGGACGTAACCTTGGGATCACCCCTCCACTTT	CASSTDVTLGSPLHF
once	TRBV9	NA	TRBJ2-7	TGTGCCAGCAGCGTAGGAGGGGATGACTACGAGCAGTACTTC	CASSVGGDDYEQYF
NA	TRBV24-1	NA	TRBJ1-5	TGTGCCACCAGTGATGAGGGGCTTCAGCCCCAGCATTTT	CATSDEGLQPQHF
NA	TRBV6-6	NA	TRBJ2-1	TGTGCCAGCAGTTTCGAGGCGGGGAGCAATGAGCAGTTCTTC	CASSFEAGSNEQFF
NA	TRBV4-1	TRBD1	TRBJ2-7	TGCGCCAGCAGCAAACCGGGACAGGGCTCCTACGAGCAGTACTTC	CASSKPGQGSYEQYF
NA	TRBV18	NA	TRBJ2-3	TGTGCCAGCTCACGTTTACCGGAACTCACAGATACGCAGTATTTT	CASSRLPELTDTQYF
NA	TRBV6-1	TRBD2	TRBJ2-1	TGTGCCAGCAGCTTACTAGCGGGGGGGCGCGAGCAGTTCTTC	CASSLLAGGREQFF
NA	TRBV4-1	TRBD1	TRBJ2-5	TGCGCCAGCAGTCTATCTGGACAGGGTAAAGAGACCCAGTACTTC	CASSLSGQGKETQYF
NA	TRBV20-1	NA	TRBJ1-1	TGCAGTGCTAGAGCCAGGCAGAACACTGAAGCTTTCTTT	CSARARQNTEAFF
NA	TRBV6-5	NA	TRBJ1-1	TGTGCCAGCAGCTTTCGCCCGGGAGGTACTGAAGCTTTCTTT	CASSFRPGGTEAFF
NA	TRBV9	NA	TRBJ2-7	TGTGCCAGCAGCCCCCGAAGAGGGGGCTACGAGCAGTACTTC	CASSPRRGGYEQYF
NA	TRBV5-1	TRBD1	TRBJ2-1	TGCGCCAGCGGACAGGGGGTGGGCAATGAGCAGTTCTTC	CASGQGVGNEQFF
NA	TRBV7-9	NA	TRBJ2-7	TGTGCCAGCAGCTCACTTACCAAAAGGTCCTACGAGCAGTACTTC	CASSSLTKRSYEQYF
NA	TRBV20-1	NA	TRBJ1-2	TGCAGTGAGGTTGGTGCAGTTCGGACAAAGATGGGCTACACCTTC	CSEVGAVRTKMGYTF
once	TRBV7-6	TRBD1	TRBJ1-5	TGTGCCAGCAGCTTCGGGACAGGGGATAGCAATCAGCCCCAGCATTTT	CASSFGTGDSNQPQHF
NA	TRBV20-1	TRBD2	TRBJ2-1	TGCAGTGCTACCTCGGGACTAGATTACGATGAGCAGTTCTTC	CSATSGLDYDEQFF
NA	TRBV29-1	TRBD1	TRBJ1-4	TGCAGCGGGGCCGGGACAGGGGATGAAAAACTGTTTTTT	CSGAGTGDEKLFF